This TCR beta chain was profiled in a study of radiotherapy plus CTLA-4 blockade in lung cancer. Notes on the study in general: Among reported predictors of response, early blood T cell clone dynamics with interferon-beta performed best.

Concerning this clone itself: Its antigen is unidentified.

From germline, CDR1 is LNHDA and CDR2 SQIVND (reference sequence). V dropped 8 bases and J dropped 7; count of bases not matched to a gene: 11. This CDR3 has 14 residues. Here immunoSEQ multiplex PCR was the method, and the copy in TCRdb shows in-frame clones only, minus some. The sample contains around 78,000 clones, around 76% of which appear only once. The sequencing used peripheral blood, collected from a patient treated with radiotherapy plus ipilimumab. The chain employs TRBV19 and TRBJ2-1; 7 bases map to TRBD2. The sequence derives from a human donor with non-small cell lung cancer who had a partial response to radiotherapy plus ipilimumab. Some clones in this sample may be carry-over from other donors' samples. Here the CDR3 reads CASSTSIVVNEQFF. CDR3 coding DNA: TGTGCCAGTTCGACTAGCATCGTGGTTAATGAGCAGTTCTTC.